The following is a T cell receptor (beta chain) sequence with its context. Its target is unknown. This record comes from a study of T-cell memory formation after mild COVID-19. Notes on the study in general: Nothing confirmed that second-wave clones peaking on day 37 were specific for SARS-CoV-2.

Constant-segment primers were used for 5'RACE, and the resulting TCR alpha and TCR beta cDNA libraries carried sample barcodes and UMIs. TCRdb reanalysed the 5' RACE reads using MiXCR and keeps one entry per CDR3 protein. The table lists about 160,000 distinct CDR3 sequences, 30% to 35% of them singletons. The source material was PBMCs or a T cell subset sorted from them (not recorded which). The sequence was collected from an adult woman who had mild COVID-19 (a few samples of this study predate the infection). Cell type and time point are not known.

The chain's CDR3 is CASSPTTFEAFF. In DNA form, the CDR3 reads TGTGCCAGCAGTCCCACGACATTTGAAGCTTTCTTT. V usage is TRBV6-6 and J usage is TRBJ1-1, with D unresolved. The V gene lost 5 bases and the J gene lost 7 bases, with 11 bases spanning the gap. Germline-derived CDR1 and CDR2 are MNHNY and SVGAGI (reference sequence). CDR3 length: 12 residues.